The next 10 T cell receptor beta chains were all read from a single sample in a study of control samples from healthy donors and cancer patients. Clones were sequenced by immunoSEQ multiplex PCR, and TCRdb holds only the in-frame ones, with some missing. The sample has 84,000 or so clones, 91% seen once; the top ten hold more than 15%. Material: blood. The origin of the receptors is a man between 25 and 39 years old in good health.

The V gene is TRBV3-1 (or the pseudogene TRBV3-2), the J gene TRBJ1-4; TRBD1 might be the D (5 bases). The CDR3 contains 13 residues. Germline V gives CDR1 LGHDT, CDR2 YNNKEL (reference sequence). Trimming stripped 5 bases from V and 5 bases from J, with 9 bases between. Here the CDR3 reads CASSARQNEKLFF. CDR3 coding DNA: TGTGCCAGCAGCGCCCGACAGAATGAAAAACTGTTTTTT.

The genes are TRBV20-1 and TRBJ2-2, with a tentative D call TRBD2 (5 bases). The length of the CDR3 is 11 residues. CDR1 and CDR2 (germline): DFQATT, SNEGSKA (reference sequence). Written as DNA, the CDR3 is TGCCATGAGGGGAACACCGGGGAGCTGTTTTTT. Amino acid sequence: CHEGNTGELFF.

CDR3: CASRAVLTEAFF. In DNA, the CDR3 is TGTGCCAGCAGGGCGGTTTTGACTGAAGCTTTCTTT. This chain connects TRBV28 to TRBJ1-1, with unresolved D. This CDR3 is 12 amino acids long. Per germline, CDR1 MDHEN and CDR2 SYDVKM. V was cut by 6 bases and J by 5 bases, with 10 bases left in between.

The chain couples TRBV6-5 to TRBJ1-5, with D uncertain. This CDR3 has 11 amino acids. V was cut by 6 bases and J by 5 bases, with 5 bases left in between. Germline CDR1 MNHEY, CDR2 SVGAGI. The CDR3 DNA follows: TGTGCCAGCAGCATATATCAGCCCCAGCATTTT. Translated, it gives CASSIYQPQHF.

This clone was counted a single time. The V call is TRBV7-8, the J call TRBJ1-1; 9 bases agree with TRBD1. CDR1 and CDR2 (germline): SGHVS, FQNEAQ. The CDR3 totals 14 residues. J was trimmed by 5 bases and V by 1 base; bases with no gene match: 2. CDR3 coding DNA: TGTGCCAGCAGCTTAGGGGACAGGGTGACTGAAGCTTTCTTT. Its protein product is CASSLGDRVTEAFF.

The J gene is TRBJ1-1, the V gene TRBV11-2; D remains unclear. The CDR3 runs to 13 residues. Deletions cut 1 base from V and 0 bases from J, with 3 bases between. Germline-derived CDR1 and CDR2 are SGHAT and FQNNGV. This CDR3 is CASSLGLNTEAFF. The DNA for the CDR3 is TGTGCCAGCAGCTTAGGGTTGAACACTGAAGCTTTCTTT. The full variable domain, completed using reference TRBV11-2 and TRBJ1-1, is EAGVAQSPRYKIIEKRQSVAFWCNPISGHATLYWYQQILGQGPKLLIQFQNNGVVDDSQLPKDRFSAERLKGVDSTLKIQPAKLEDSAVYLCASSLGLNTEAFFGQGTRLTVV.

The chain uses TRBV7-3 and TRBJ2-7; perhaps TRBD1 as D (6 bases). The V and J ends lost 5 bases and 5 bases respectively, with 13 bases between them. Germline assignment: CDR1 SGHTA and CDR2 FQGTGA. The CDR3 sequence is 13 residues long. The CDR3 loop is CASSPSGVHEQYF. CDR3 sequence (DNA): TGTGCCAGCAGCCCGTCAGGGGTCCACGAGCAGTACTTC.

The V call is TRBV29-1, the J call TRBJ2-6; unclear D gene. This CDR3 comprises 13 residues. V was shortened by 6 bases and J by 0 bases, with 6 bases between the two germline ends. The germline CDR1 and CDR2 sequences are SQVTM and ANQGSEA. CDR3 loop: CSVSYSGANVLTF. The CDR3 DNA sequence: TGCAGCGTCTCATACTCTGGGGCCAACGTCCTGACTTTC.

The V call is TRBV27, the J call TRBJ1-2; 7 bases are shared with TRBD1. Trimming cost V 5 bases and J 4 bases; bases outside gene matches: 7. Germline loops: CDR1 MNHEY, CDR2 SMNVEV (reference sequence). This CDR3 region has 14 residues. CDR3 DNA sequence: TGTGCCAGCAGTCCGGGACAGAACCTCTATGGCTACACCTTC. This codes for CASSPGQNLYGYTF.

The V call is TRBV7-9, the J call TRBJ2-2; D assignment may be TRBD1 or TRBD2 (5 bases each). Germline CDR1 reads SEHNR; CDR2 reads FQNEAQ (reference sequence). The CDR3 is 16 residues long. The V and J ends lost 5 bases and 6 bases respectively, with 19 bases between them. As DNA, the CDR3 is TGTGCCAGCAGCCTTCCCACTCCCCAGGGACCCGGGGAGCTGTTTTTT. As protein: CASSLPTPQGPGELFF.